What follows are 31 T cell receptor beta chains derived from one specimen sequenced in a study of T cells in tuberculosis. Sequenced by immunoSEQ multiplex PCR; TCRdb stores in-frame clones only, minus some. The table lists roughly 30,000 clones, 90% to 95% of them singletons. The source material was PBMCs. The receptor source for this set is a donor under 30 with latent tuberculosis or without tuberculosis infection.

This chain joins TRBV6-4 and TRBJ2-3; TRBD1 agrees at 9 bases. Germline V gives CDR1 MRHNA, CDR2 SNTAGT. This CDR3 is built from 16 residues. V lost 3 bases and J lost 6; bases outside the gene matches: 10. CDR3 DNA sequence: TGTGCCAGCAGTGAGACAGGGGGTAGAGGCTCCGATACGCAGTATTTT. This translates into CASSETGGRGSDTQYF.

The chain has TRBV28 and TRBJ2-7; 11 nucleotides agree with TRBD1. This CDR3 region has 16 residues. Per germline, CDR1 MDHEN and CDR2 SYDVKM. J was trimmed by 3 bases and V by 6 bases; bases with no gene match: 10. CDR3 DNA sequence: TGTGCCAGCAGCCCCATCTCCGGGACAGGGGGCTACGAGCAGTACTTC. It specifies CASSPISGTGGYEQYF.

This sequence joins TRBV4-1 and TRBJ1-5, with D maybe TRBD1 (6 bases). Germline CDR1 and CDR2: MGHRA and YSYEKL. V shed 0 bases and J shed 0 bases, with 18 bases lying between them. The CDR3 totals 19 residues. The CDR3 here is CASSQETAGHKSSNQPQHF. The CDR3 DNA reads as TGCGCCAGCAGCCAAGAAACAGCGGGACACAAAAGTAGCAATCAGCCCCAGCATTTT.

V is TRBV12-5 and J is TRBJ2-7; a weak D match, TRBD1 (6 bases). The CDR3 spans 14 residues. The V end was cut by 5 bases, the J end by 0 bases, with 11 bases between. The germline V gene has CDR1 LGHNT and CDR2 FRNRAP. CDR3 sequence reads: CASGLGDTSYEQYF. For the CDR3, the DNA is TGTGCTAGTGGTCTGGGGGACACCTCCTACGAGCAGTACTTC.

This chain connects TRBV15 to TRBJ1-4, with unresolved D. The CDR3 contains 17 residues. V shed 1 base and J shed 2 bases, with 14 bases lying between them. CDR1 LNHNV and CDR2 YYDKDF come from the germline V gene (reference sequence). The CDR3 DNA reads as TGTGCCACCAGCAGAGTGGGTCTAGAGTGGACTAATGAAAAACTGTTTTTT. This encodes CATSRVGLEWTNEKLFF.

This clone was observed a handful of times. V gene TRBV6-6 combines with J gene TRBJ1-1; 8 bases agree with TRBD1. V was pared by 5 bases and J by 12 bases, with 8 bases of the junction left unmatched. The germline CDR1 and CDR2 sequences are MNHNY and SVGAGI (reference sequence). The CDR3 extends over 12 amino acids. Here the CDR3 reads CASSGTGQAPFF. CDR3 bases: TGTGCCAGCAGTGGAACGGGACAGGCCCCTTTCTTT.

The chain combines TRBV5-1 with TRBJ2-7; 8 bases agree with TRBD1. V lost 0 bases and J lost 3; bases outside the gene matches: 5. Germline V gives CDR1 SGHRS, CDR2 YFSETQ. The CDR3 runs 15 residues. For the CDR3, the DNA is TGCGCCAGCAGCTTGGGGGACAGGTTCGGCTACGAGCAGTACTTC. As protein: CASSLGDRFGYEQYF. Filled out from reference TRBV5-1 and TRBJ2-7, the complete variable domain reads KAGVTQTPRYLIKTRGQQVTLSCSPISGHRSVSWYQQTPGQGLQFLFEYFSETQRNKGNFPGRFSGRQFSNSRSEMNVSTLELGDSALYLCASSLGDRFGYEQYFGPGTRLTVT.

J is TRBJ2-3 and V is TRBV9; D is undetermined. Germline values: CDR1 SGDLS, CDR2 YYNGEE. CDR3 length: 13 residues. Trimming removed 5 bases from V and 5 bases from J, with 12 bases in between. As DNA, the CDR3 is TGTGCCAGCAGGGGCGTAGATGAAGATACGCAGTATTTT. It yields the protein CASRGVDEDTQYF. Full variable domain (rest looked up from reference TRBV9 and TRBJ2-3): DSGVTQTPKHLITATGQRVTLRCSPRSGDLSVYWYQQSLDQGLQFLIQYYNGEERAKGNILERFSAQQFPDLHSELNLSSLELGDSALYFCASRGVDEDTQYFGPGTRLTVL.

V is TRBV7-8 and J is TRBJ2-7; no clear D gene. Germline V lookup: CDR1 SGHVS, CDR2 FQNEAQ. Trimming removed 3 bases at V and 3 bases at J, with 18 bases between. This CDR3 has 16 residues. CDR3 protein: CASSLEPLSWSYEQYF. The CDR3 DNA reads TGTGCCAGCAGCTTGGAGCCGCTATCATGGAGCTACGAGCAGTACTTC.

The rearrangement links TRBV7-9 to TRBJ1-2, with no clear D. V shed 5 bases and J shed 4 bases, with 11 bases lying between them. Germline CDR1 is SEHNR and CDR2 is FQNEAQ (reference sequence). This CDR3 spans 13 amino acids. CDR3 bases: TGTGCCAGCAGCCCGATAGTGGTCTATGGCTACACCTTC. Protein: CASSPIVVYGYTF.

V gene TRBV4-3 combines with J gene TRBJ1-3, with unresolved D. The CDR3 length is 14 residues. V was trimmed by 1 base and J by 3 bases, leaving 7 bases between them. The V gene's germline CDR1 is LGHNA and CDR2 YSLEER. This CDR3 reads CASSQARYGNTIYF. In nucleotides, the CDR3 is TGCGCCAGCAGCCAAGCCCGGTATGGAAACACCATATATTTT.

CDR3: CASSQDRNYGYTF. For the CDR3, the DNA is TGCGCCAGCAGCCAAGACAGAAACTATGGCTACACCTTC. This rearrangement joins TRBV4-1 to TRBJ1-2; D is unresolved. Between the trimmed V and J ends, which lost 0 bases and 2 bases, there was a span of 4 bases. Per germline, CDR1 MGHRA and CDR2 YSYEKL. The CDR3 contains 13 residues.

The chain employs TRBV4-2 and TRBJ1-5; TRBD1 matches at 7 bases. The J segment lost 5 bases and the V segment lost 0 bases, leaving 10 bases of the junction unmatched. Germline CDR1 is LGHNA and CDR2 is YNFKEQ. The CDR3 runs 17 residues. This CDR3 reads CASSQDPLTGVYQPQHF. The DNA of the CDR3 is TGTGCCAGCAGCCAAGACCCCCTTACAGGGGTTTATCAGCCCCAGCATTTT.

The rearrangement joins TRBV4-3 to TRBJ1-2; possible D gene TRBD1, 6 bases. Germline assignment: CDR1 LGHNA and CDR2 YSLEER. Trimming took 0 bases from V and 1 from J, leaving 15 bases between them. CDR3 length: 17 residues. The CDR3 is CASSQDLGTMDNYGYTF. The CDR3 region has the DNA TGCGCCAGCAGCCAAGATCTCGGGACAATGGATAACTATGGCTACACCTTC.

This clone was picked up one time. V is TRBV15 and J is TRBJ2-5; 8 nucleotides line up with TRBD1. V lost 2 bases and J lost 5; bases outside the gene matches: 4. This CDR3 has 14 residues. Germline V gene data show CDR1 as LNHNV and CDR2 as YYDKDF (reference sequence). The CDR3 sequence is CATSRKDRAETQYF. The CDR3 region has the DNA TGTGCCACCAGCAGAAAGGACAGGGCGGAGACCCAGTACTTC.

V and J are TRBV19 and TRBJ2-1; TRBD2 might be the D (6 bases). V lost 7 bases and J lost 5, with 15 bases in between. Germline V gene sequence: CDR1 LNHDA, CDR2 SQIVND (reference sequence). The CDR3 extends over 14 amino acids. CDR3 DNA: TGTGCCAGTACGAACGGGGGTCTCCACAATGAGCAGTTCTTC. Its protein is CASTNGGLHNEQFF.

This chain joins TRBV6-5 and TRBJ2-7; D is perhaps TRBD1 (7 bases). With 2 bases removed from V and 0 bases from J, the gap between germline ends came to 14 bases. The CDR3 totals 16 residues. The V gene's germline CDR1 is MNHEY and CDR2 SVGAGI. CDR3 region: CASSYRGTANSYEQYF. The CDR3 DNA reads as TGTGCCAGCAGTTACCGCGGGACAGCGAACTCCTACGAGCAGTACTTC.

The chain is built from TRBV28 and TRBJ1-5, with D uncertain. The CDR3 totals 12 residues. The V end lost 10 bases, the J end lost 2 bases, and 9 bases lay between the germline ends. Germline V gene lookup returns CDR1 MDHEN and CDR2 SYDVKM. The DNA for the CDR3 is TGTGCCATCGGTGGTCGCAATCAGCCCCAGCATTTT. Residues: CAIGGRNQPQHF.

This chain links TRBV4-1 with TRBJ1-5, with TRBD1 matching 7 bases. Germline V lookup: CDR1 MGHRA, CDR2 YSYEKL. The CDR3 spans 21 residues. The V segment lost 4 bases and the J segment 4 bases; nucleotides outside the gene matches: 25. CDR3 amino acids: CASSPYKPVVKGAMRNQPQHF. CDR3 DNA sequence: TGCGCCAGCAGCCCCTACAAACCCGTCGTTAAGGGGGCGATGAGGAATCAGCCCCAGCATTTT.

This clone showed up just a few times. Additional DNA sequences in this sample encode the identical CDR3. J is TRBJ2-5 and V is TRBV4-1; TRBD2 might be the D (5 bases). V was trimmed by 1 base and J by 2 bases, leaving 8 bases between them. Germline assignment: CDR1 MGHRA and CDR2 YSYEKL. CDR3 length: 14 amino acids. CDR3 DNA: TGCGCCAGCAGCCAAGTTGGAGGACAAGAGACCCAGTACTTC. Its translation: CASSQVGGQETQYF.

The V call is TRBV7-9, the J call TRBJ2-3; 9 nucleotides match TRBD2. The CDR3 extends over 16 amino acids. Germline V gene data show CDR1 as SEHNR and CDR2 as FQNEAQ (reference sequence). V trimming: 5 bases; J trimming: 0 bases; junction bases outside the gene matches: 6. CDR3 residues: CASSPRTSVSTDTQYF. The CDR3 DNA follows: TGTGCCAGCAGCCCGAGGACTAGCGTTAGCACAGATACGCAGTATTTT.

The chain uses TRBV19 and TRBJ1-5; 7 bases map to TRBD1. The CDR3 covers 14 residues. The V segment lost 5 bases and the J segment 5 bases; nucleotides outside the gene matches: 6. CDR1 is LNHDA and CDR2 is SQIVND in the germline V gene (reference sequence). CDR3 in DNA: TGTGCCAGTAGTCCGACAGGGTCCGATCAGCCCCAGCATTTT. It specifies CASSPTGSDQPQHF.

The V gene is TRBV7-9, the J gene TRBJ1-4; D ambiguous. Trimming took off 5 bases at V and 7 bases at J, with 17 bases between the two ends. This CDR3 is 15 amino acids long. Per germline, CDR1 SEHNR and CDR2 FQNEAQ (reference sequence). The CDR3 protein is CASSIDGRGGEKLFF. The CDR3 DNA sequence: TGTGCCAGCAGCATAGACGGCCGGGGTGGTGAAAAACTGTTTTTT.

The J gene is TRBJ2-1, the V gene TRBV4-1; D may be TRBD1 (5 bases). The V gene's germline CDR1 is MGHRA and CDR2 YSYEKL. V lost 4 bases and J lost 3, with 10 bases in between. The CDR3 contains 14 residues. The CDR3 nucleotides read TGCGCCAGCAGCCTTCTAGGGGACTACAATGAGCAGTTCTTC. Its translation: CASSLLGDYNEQFF.

The V gene is TRBV27, the J gene TRBJ2-7; 10 bases match TRBD2. J gave up 5 bases and V 5 bases, and 9 bases lay outside the gene matches. Germline CDR1 and CDR2: MNHEY and SMNVEV (reference sequence). The CDR3 is made up of 15 amino acids. The CDR3 spells CASSRSLAGVNEQYF. In nucleotides, the CDR3 is TGTGCCAGCAGTAGGTCGCTAGCGGGAGTGAACGAGCAGTACTTC.

This clone was detected only once. This chain joins TRBV4-3 and TRBJ2-7; 7 bases are a match to TRBD1. Trimming removed 3 bases from V and 2 bases from J; junction bases left unmatched: 7. The CDR3 length is 15 residues. Germline V gene lookup returns CDR1 LGHNA and CDR2 YSLEER. The CDR3 DNA reads TGCGCCAGCAGCCAGGACCGGGACAGCCCCTACGAGCAGTACTTC. Encoded protein: CASSQDRDSPYEQYF.

This chain joins TRBV11-3 and TRBJ2-1; TRBD2 might be the D (5 bases). From germline, CDR1 is SGHNT and CDR2 YENEEA. V lost 1 base to trimming and J lost 7 bases, with 8 bases between them. This CDR3 comprises 13 residues. The CDR3 DNA is TGTGCCAGCAGCTTAGCGGGGTGGAATGAGCAGTTCTTC. It specifies CASSLAGWNEQFF.

J is TRBJ2-1 and V is TRBV4-1, with D perhaps TRBD2 (5 bases). There are 15 residues in the CDR3. Germline assignment: CDR1 MGHRA and CDR2 YSYEKL. V was pared by 4 bases and J by 2 bases, with 12 bases between. CDR3: CASSPSGSTYNEQFF. In nucleotides, the CDR3 is TGCGCCAGCAGCCCTTCGGGGTCGACCTACAATGAGCAGTTCTTC.

The chain combines TRBV6-1 with TRBJ2-2; TRBD2 agrees at 8 bases. With V trimmed by 2 bases and J by 4 bases, 3 bases remained unmatched. The length of the CDR3 is 15 residues. Germline CDR1 MNHNS, CDR2 SASEGT. Written as DNA, the CDR3 is TGTGCCAGCAGTGAACCTGGGACTAGCACCGGGGAGCTGTTTTTT. Its protein product is CASSEPGTSTGELFF.

The chain employs TRBV7-8 and TRBJ1-2, with 9 nucleotides matching TRBD1. Trimming cost V 1 base and J 8 bases; bases outside gene matches: 5. The germline V gene encodes CDR1 SGHVS and CDR2 FQNEAQ. This CDR3 spans 14 amino acids. The CDR3 DNA is TGTGCCAGCAGCTTAGGTGGGACAGGGTTCGGCTACACCTTC. Amino acids: CASSLGGTGFGYTF. Variable domain in full (rest from reference TRBV7-8 and TRBJ1-2): GAGVSQSPRYKVAKRGQDVALRCDPISGHVSLFWYQQALGQGPEFLTYFQNEAQLDKSGLPSDRFFAERPEGSVSTLKIQRTQQEDSAVYLCASSLGGTGFGYTFGSGTRLTVV.

This clone was counted once. This chain joins TRBV19 and TRBJ1-2; TRBD1 is a possible D gene (5 bases). The germline CDR1 and CDR2 sequences are LNHDA and SQIVND (reference sequence). V lost 3 bases, J lost 5 bases, and 10 bases lay in between. CDR3 length: 13 residues. The CDR3 loop reads CASSIGGDYGYTF. CDR3 DNA sequence: TGTGCCAGTAGTATTGGAGGGGATTATGGCTACACCTTC.